This TCR beta chain was captured in a study of Tregs in tolerant kidney transplant recipients. Measured with immunoSEQ multiplex PCR; TCRdb has only the in-frame clones, and not every one. The sample yields hundreds of thousands of clones, around 82% seen once. About this clone: Its target is unknown.

V was trimmed by 2 bases and J by 2 bases, leaving 12 bases between them. This CDR3 region has 15 residues. Germline V gene lookup returns CDR1 SGHRS and CDR2 YFSETQ. Regarding the study as a whole: Biological reproducibility was not directly addressed in this study. Expanding Tregs on activated donor B cells appeared to best identify donor-specific TCRbeta clones. Validation in larger populations is needed because few patients were studied.

Thawed PBMCs were FACS-sorted into unstimulated CD4+CD25+CD127- regulatory T cells, CD4+CD25- non-regulatory cells, CD4 and CD8 cells. The genes are TRBV5-1 and TRBJ2-3, with D maybe TRBD2 (5 bases). The TCR was taken from a human donor in good health. The sequenced material came from CD4+ T cells from blood. Written as DNA, the CDR3 is TGCGCCAGCAGCTTACTAGAAATCTTCACAGATACGCAGTATTTT. Translating gives CASSLLEIFTDTQYF. Variable domain in full (rest from reference TRBV5-1 and TRBJ2-3): KAGVTQTPRYLIKTRGQQVTLSCSPISGHRSVSWYQQTPGQGLQFLFEYFSETQRNKGNFPGRFSGRQFSNSRSEMNVSTLELGDSALYLCASSLLEIFTDTQYFGPGTRLTVL.